The entry below gives a single TCR beta chain sequence along with its context. Its target is not known. These data are taken from a study of T-cell reconstitution after alpha-beta-depleted transplantation in children. Whole-study findings and limits: From surviving recipient T cells and thymic progenitors came the high day-60 TCRbeta diversity observed in some patients. From newly produced T cells came most of the T-cell counts and diversity one year after transplant. Alpha-beta T cells present about two months after transplant were reported to originate from several hundred expanded graft clones.

The TCRbeta library was prepared with unique molecular identifiers. In TCRdb, the PCR reads were re-called with MiXCR into one record per CDR3 protein. The table lists 120,000 to 150,000 distinct CDR3 sequences, roughly 8.8% of them singletons. The CDR3 is made up of 14 amino acids. Germline CDR1 reads MDHEN; CDR2 reads SYDVKM. V lost 7 bases and J 2 bases, leaving 12 bases between the germline ends. The input for sequencing was PBMCs, mostly from graft donor cells, taken 180 days after TCRalphabeta/CD19-depleted stem cell transplant. The TCR sequence derives from a female patient aged 2-9 years who had a stem cell transplant for congenital amegakaryocytic thrombocytopenia, so the T cells may come from the graft donor. V and J are TRBV28 and TRBJ1-5; D not resolved. This CDR3 reads CASILSGGNQPQHF. The DNA for the CDR3 is TGTGCCAGCATTCTATCGGGTGGCAATCAGCCCCAGCATTTT.